These 8 T cell receptor beta chains share one sample of origin, sequenced in a study of T cells in Graves' hyperthyroidism and ophthalmopathy (dated by TCRdb to the late 2010s). The protocol used for the library was multiplex PCR. Sequencing took place on an Illumina HiSeq 2000. The TCR beta CDR3 regions were amplified from the RNA transcripts. The first round of RT-PCR for the TCR CDR3 was performed with the HTBI primer set and the Qiagen OneStep RT-PCR kit. TCRdb reprocessing: public reads trimmed at Q25 with fastp, clones called with MiXCR, in-frame beta chains kept. One record per CDR3 amino acid sequence lists the most common genes and DNA. The sample table lists hundreds of thousands of distinct CDR3 sequences, 35% to 45% of them with a count of one. In total, the top ten clones hold around 10% of the sample. The specimen sequenced was blood. These receptor sequences come from a man in his late teens or twenties with Graves' hyperthyroidism.

The genes are TRBV29-1 and TRBJ1-4, with 8 nucleotides matching TRBD1. Germline loops: CDR1 SQVTM, CDR2 ANQGSEA. This CDR3 has 13 amino acids. The CDR3 DNA follows: TGCAGAACGCTCGGACAGGGTGGTGAAAAACTGTTTTTT. Residues: CRTLGQGGEKLFF.

As for this clonotype: A read error is likely here: a far larger clone is one base away. The chain combines TRBV7-6 with TRBJ1-1; no clear D. Germline assignment: CDR1 SGHVS and CDR2 FNYEAQ. The V end was cut by 5 bases, the J end by 5 bases, with 15 bases between. The CDR3 has 14 amino acids. CDR3 amino acids: CASSLEAGKTEAFF. In DNA, the CDR3 is TGTGCCAGCAGCCTCGAGGCCGGGAAGACTGAAGCTTTCTTT.

This clonotype has at least ten counts. The V and J genes are TRBV2 and TRBJ1-1; D remains ambiguous. The CDR3 contains 12 residues. The V end was cut by 7 bases, the J end by 9 bases, with 15 bases between. Germline CDR1 reads SNHLY; CDR2 reads FYNNEI. CDR3 in DNA: TGTGCCAGCACATCCGACCTGAACAAAGCTTTCTTT. Translating it yields CASTSDLNKAFF.

V gene TRBV7-8 combines with J gene TRBJ2-2; weak D call: TRBD2 (6 bases). The germline V gene encodes CDR1 SGHVS and CDR2 FQNEAQ. The CDR3 is made up of 16 amino acids. Trimming shortened V by 1 base and J by 8 bases, and 17 bases separated the two germline ends. CDR3 loop: CASSLDGGSFLGELFF. For the CDR3, the DNA is TGTGCCAGCAGCTTAGACGGGGGATCCTTTTTGGGGGAGCTGTTTTTT.

This clonotype was recorded at least ten times. The chain links TRBV15 to TRBJ1-6; 7 bases line up with TRBD1. The CDR3 length is 15 residues. CDR1 and CDR2 from the germline V gene are LNHNV and YYDKDF (reference sequence). V shed 0 bases, J shed 9 bases, and the junction held 5 bases outside the gene matches. This CDR3 reads CATSRDKGAGSPLHF. The CDR3 coding sequence is TGTGCCACCAGCAGAGATAAGGGGGCAGGTTCACCCCTCCACTTT.

This clonotype has only a few counts. V and J are TRBV20-1 and TRBJ2-5; TRBD1 or TRBD2 may be the D gene (6 bases each). Trimming stripped 6 bases from V and 5 bases from J, with 16 bases between. CDR1 DFQATT and CDR2 SNEGSKA come from the germline V gene (reference sequence). CDR3 length equals 13 residues. The CDR3 sequence is CSAPPGGVETQYF. The CDR3 DNA reads as TGCAGTGCCCCCCCCGGGGGCGTCGAGACCCAGTACTTC.

V gene TRBV6-5 combines with J gene TRBJ1-1; the D gene is possibly TRBD1 (5 bases). Trimming pared 4 bases from V and 3 bases from J, leaving 12 bases between. This CDR3 region has 14 residues. Per the germline V gene, CDR1 is MNHEY and CDR2 is SVGAGI. The CDR3 is CASSLDMLDTEAFF. CDR3 DNA: TGTGCCAGCAGTTTGGACATGTTGGACACTGAAGCTTTCTTT.

This clonotype appeared a few times. This rearrangement joins TRBV29-1 to TRBJ2-2; D is possibly TRBD1 or TRBD2 (6 bases each). Germline loops: CDR1 SQVTM, CDR2 ANQGSEA. V lost 5 bases, J lost 6 bases, and 16 bases lay in between. The CDR3 loop spans 14 amino acids. The CDR3 bases are TGCAGCGTTCTACGGGGGCTAGCCCCCGGGGAGCTGTTTTTT. This sequence encodes CSVLRGLAPGELFF.